This note documents a single T cell receptor beta chain sequence. Its antigen remains unidentified. Treatment specified: roughly ten-day PBMC culture with coronavirus spike peptide pools or control peptides (ViraFEST assay). ViraFEST stimulated the growth of antigen-specific T cells using peptide pools and subsequently profiled their TCRs by sequencing. The data belong to a study of vaccination and CD4 T cells after COVID-19. Overall study context: Participants got two doses of BNT162b2 or mRNA-1273 vaccine. Control cultures, each given a CEFX pool, an HIV-1 Nef pool, or no peptide, were included.

The CDR3 spans 16 residues. The V and J ends lost 5 bases and 5 bases respectively, with 18 bases between them. Per the germline V gene, CDR1 is SGHTA and CDR2 is FQGNSA. Scientists ran DNA taken from cultured CD4+ T cells through the Oncomine TCR Beta short-read assay for sequencing. Via MiXCR, TCRdb re-called the PCR reads, giving one row per CDR3 protein. This table holds about 8,500 distinct CDR3 sequences, about 47% found once. Input material: CD4+ T cells from blood, cultured in vitro. This receptor was taken from a human donor who had recovered from COVID-19. The J gene is TRBJ2-2, the V gene TRBV7-2; TRBD1 is a possible D gene (6 bases). The CDR3 sequence is CASSGTGHRPTGELFF. The CDR3 DNA reads as TGTGCCAGCAGCGGTACGGGACATCGTCCGACCGGGGAGCTGTTTTTT.